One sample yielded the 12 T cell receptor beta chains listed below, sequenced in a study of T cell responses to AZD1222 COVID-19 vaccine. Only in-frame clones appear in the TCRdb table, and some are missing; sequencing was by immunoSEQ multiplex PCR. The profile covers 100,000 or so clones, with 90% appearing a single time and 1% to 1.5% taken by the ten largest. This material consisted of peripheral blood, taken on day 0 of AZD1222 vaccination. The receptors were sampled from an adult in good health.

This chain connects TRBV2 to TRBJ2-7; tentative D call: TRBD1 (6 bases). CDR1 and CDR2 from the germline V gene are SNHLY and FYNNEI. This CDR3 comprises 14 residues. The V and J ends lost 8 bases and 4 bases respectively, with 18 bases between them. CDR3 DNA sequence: TGTGCCAGCCGGAGAGAGACAGGAACATACGAGCAGTACTTC. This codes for CASRRETGTYEQYF.

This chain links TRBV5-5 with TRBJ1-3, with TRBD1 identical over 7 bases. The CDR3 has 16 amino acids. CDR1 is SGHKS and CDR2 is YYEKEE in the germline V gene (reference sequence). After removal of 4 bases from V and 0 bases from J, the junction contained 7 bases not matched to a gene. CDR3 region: CASSADRYTSGNTIYF. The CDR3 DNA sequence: TGTGCCAGCAGCGCGGACAGGTACACCTCTGGAAACACCATATATTTT.

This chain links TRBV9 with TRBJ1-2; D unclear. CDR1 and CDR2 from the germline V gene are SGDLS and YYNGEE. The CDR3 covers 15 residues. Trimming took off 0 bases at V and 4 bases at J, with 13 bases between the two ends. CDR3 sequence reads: CASSVEGTASYGYTF. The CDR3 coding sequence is TGTGCCAGCAGCGTAGAGGGCACGGCGAGCTATGGCTACACCTTC.

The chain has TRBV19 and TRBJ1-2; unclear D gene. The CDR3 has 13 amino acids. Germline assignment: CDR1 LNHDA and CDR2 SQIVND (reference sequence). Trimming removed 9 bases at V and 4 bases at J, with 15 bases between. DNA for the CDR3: TGTGCCAGCTCGGCGCAGGTTGGCTATGGCTACACCTTC. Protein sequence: CASSAQVGYGYTF. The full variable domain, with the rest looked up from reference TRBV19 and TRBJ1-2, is DGGITQSPKYLFRKEGQNVTLSCEQNLNHDAMYWYRQDPGQGLRLIYYSQIVNDFQKGDIAEGYSVSREKKESFPLTVTSAQKNPTAFYLCASSAQVGYGYTFGSGTRLTVV.

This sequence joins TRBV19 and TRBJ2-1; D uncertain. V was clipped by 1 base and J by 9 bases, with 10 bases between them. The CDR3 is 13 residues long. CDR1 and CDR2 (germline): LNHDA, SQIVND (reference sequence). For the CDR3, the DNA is TGTGCCAGTAGTATAGGTCCGTCGGCTGAGCAGTTCTTC. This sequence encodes CASSIGPSAEQFF.

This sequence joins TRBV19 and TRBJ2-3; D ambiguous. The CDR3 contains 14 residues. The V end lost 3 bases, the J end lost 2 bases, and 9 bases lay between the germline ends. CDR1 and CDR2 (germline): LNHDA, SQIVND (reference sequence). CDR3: CASSIVGYTDTQYF. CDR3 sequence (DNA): TGTGCCAGTAGTATTGTGGGGTACACAGATACGCAGTATTTT.

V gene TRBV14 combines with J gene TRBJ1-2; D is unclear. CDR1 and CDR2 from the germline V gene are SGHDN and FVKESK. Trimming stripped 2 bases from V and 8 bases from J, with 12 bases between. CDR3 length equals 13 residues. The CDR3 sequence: CASSQNPRAGYTF. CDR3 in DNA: TGTGCCAGCAGCCAAAACCCCCGCGCGGGCTACACCTTC. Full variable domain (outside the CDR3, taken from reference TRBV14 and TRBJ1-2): EAGVTQFPSHSVIEKGQTVTLRCDPISGHDNLYWYRRVMGKEIKFLLHFVKESKQDESGMPNNRFLAERTGGTYSTLKVQPAELEDSGVYFCASSQNPRAGYTFGSGTRLTVV.

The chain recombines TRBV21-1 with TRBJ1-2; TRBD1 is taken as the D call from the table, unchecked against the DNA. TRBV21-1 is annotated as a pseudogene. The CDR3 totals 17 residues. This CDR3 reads CASSKERPGQGLYGYTF. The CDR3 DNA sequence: TGTGCCAGCAGCAAGGAGCGCCCCGGACAGGGACTATATGGCTACACCTTC.

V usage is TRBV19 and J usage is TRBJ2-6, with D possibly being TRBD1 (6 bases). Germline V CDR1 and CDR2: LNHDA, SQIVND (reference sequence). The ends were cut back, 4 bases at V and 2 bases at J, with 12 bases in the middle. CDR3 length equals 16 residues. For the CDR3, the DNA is TGTGCCAGTAGTAAGACAGGTCCGACTGGGGCCAACGTCCTGACTTTC. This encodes CASSKTGPTGANVLTF.

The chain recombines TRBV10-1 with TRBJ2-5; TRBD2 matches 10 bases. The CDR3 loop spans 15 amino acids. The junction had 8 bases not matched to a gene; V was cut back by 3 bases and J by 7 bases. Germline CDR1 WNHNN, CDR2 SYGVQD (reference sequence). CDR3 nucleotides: TGCGCCAGCAGTGACGGGCTAGCGGGGGCTGGGACCCAGTACTTC. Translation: CASSDGLAGAGTQYF.

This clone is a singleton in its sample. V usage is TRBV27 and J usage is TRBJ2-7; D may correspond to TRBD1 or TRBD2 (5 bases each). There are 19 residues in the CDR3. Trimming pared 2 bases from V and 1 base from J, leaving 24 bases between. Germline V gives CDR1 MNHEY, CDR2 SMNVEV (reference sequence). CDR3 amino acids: CASSLNPPWGSGGSYEQYF. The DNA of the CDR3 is TGTGCCAGCAGTTTAAACCCGCCTTGGGGCAGCGGAGGATCCTACGAGCAGTACTTC.

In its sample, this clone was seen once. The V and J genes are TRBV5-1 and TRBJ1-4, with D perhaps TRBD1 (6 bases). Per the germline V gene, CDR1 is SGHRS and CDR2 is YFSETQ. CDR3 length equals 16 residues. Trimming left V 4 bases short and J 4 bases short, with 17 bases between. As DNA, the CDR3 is TGCGCCAGCAGCGGGGCCCCAGGGGTCGATAATGAAAAACTGTTTTTT. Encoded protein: CASSGAPGVDNEKLFF.